The following is a TCR beta chain sequence with its context. Measured with immunoSEQ multiplex PCR; TCRdb has only the in-frame clones, and not every one. Of roughly 260,000 clones in the sample, about 93% were seen once. This sample was taken from a study of blood T cell repertoires in COVID-19. Recovered Cohort 3 donors showed two negative PCRs, clearance, or symptom resolution. CDR3 length: 15 residues. Germline CDR1 and CDR2: LNHDA and SQIVND (reference sequence). The ends were cut back, 5 bases at V and 5 bases at J, with 18 bases in the middle. The chain employs TRBV19 and TRBJ1-1; the D gene is possibly TRBD1 (5 bases). The sample consisted of PBMCs or T cells enriched from blood (not recorded which). The receptor comes from a woman under 30 who had recovered from COVID-19. In DNA form, the CDR3 reads TGTGCCAGTAGTCCCCAGCGGGGCGTTAGGACTGAAGCTTTCTTT. It specifies CASSPQRGVRTEAFF.